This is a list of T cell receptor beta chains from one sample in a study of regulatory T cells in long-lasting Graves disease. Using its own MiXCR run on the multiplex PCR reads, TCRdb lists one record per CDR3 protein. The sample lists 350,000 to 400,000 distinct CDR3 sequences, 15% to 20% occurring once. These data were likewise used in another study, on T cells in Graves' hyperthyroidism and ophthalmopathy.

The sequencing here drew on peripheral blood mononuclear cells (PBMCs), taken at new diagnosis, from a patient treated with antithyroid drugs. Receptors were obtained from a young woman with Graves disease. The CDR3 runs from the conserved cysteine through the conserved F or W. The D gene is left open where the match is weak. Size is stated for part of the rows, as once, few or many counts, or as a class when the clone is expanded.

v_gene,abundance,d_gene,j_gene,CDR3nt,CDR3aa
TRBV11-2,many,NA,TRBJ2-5,TGTGCCAGCAGCTTAGCTTTTGGAGAGACCCAGTACTTC,CASSLAFGETQYF
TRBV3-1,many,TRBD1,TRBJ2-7,TGTGCCAGCAGGGGGACAGGGGATCTGGGGGAGCAGTACTTC,CASRGTGDLGEQYF
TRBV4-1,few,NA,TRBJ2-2,TGCGCCAGCAGCCAATATCAACGCACCGGGGAGCTGTTTTTT,CASSQYQRTGELFF
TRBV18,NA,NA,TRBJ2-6,TGTGCCAGCTCACCTTCCCTTACCTCGGGGCCTTCCCGCTCTGGGGCCAACGTCCTGACTTTC,CASSPSLTSGPSRSGANVLTF
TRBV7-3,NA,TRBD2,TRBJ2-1,TGTGCCAGCAGCTCCGGGACTAGCGGGGTTGATTACAATGAGCAGTTCTTC,CASSSGTSGVDYNEQFF
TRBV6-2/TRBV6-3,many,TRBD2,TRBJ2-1,TGTGCCAGCAGTTACCGGCTAGCGGGAGGGAAAGGTGAGCAGTTCTTC,CASSYRLAGGKGEQFF
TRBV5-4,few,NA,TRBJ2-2,TGTGCCAGCAGCTTGGGTCTGGCTCACACCGGGGAGCTGTTTTTT,CASSLGLAHTGELFF
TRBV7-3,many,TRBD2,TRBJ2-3,TGTGCCAGCAGCTCCGGACTAGCGGGAGTTACGGATACGCAGTATTTT,CASSSGLAGVTDTQYF
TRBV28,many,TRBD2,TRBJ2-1,TGTGCCAGCAGTTTTCGGCTAGCGGCCCCCGTGGATGAGCAGTTCTTC,CASSFRLAAPVDEQFF
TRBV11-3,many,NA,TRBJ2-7,TGTGCCAGCAGTTACGGGACGCGCGAGCAGTACTTC,CASSYGTREQYF
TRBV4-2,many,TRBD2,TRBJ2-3,TGTGCCAGCAGCCAAGGGGAGCCCGGGAGGACAGATACGCAGTATTTT,CASSQGEPGRTDTQYF
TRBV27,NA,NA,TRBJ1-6,TGTGCCAGCAGTTTATCGTATAATTCACCCCTCCACTTT,CASSLSYNSPLHF
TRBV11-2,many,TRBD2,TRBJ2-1,TGTGCCAGCAGCTTAGTATCTAGCGGGGGGGGAAATGAGCAGTTCTTC,CASSLVSSGGGNEQFF
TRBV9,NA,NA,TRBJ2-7,TGTGCCAGCAGCGTAGCGTCCGGGTACTCCTACGAGCAGTACTTC,CASSVASGYSYEQYF
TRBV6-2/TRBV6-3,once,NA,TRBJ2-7,TGTGCCAGCAGTGGCCAGATAGAAGCCTACGAGCAGTACTTC,CASSGQIEAYEQYF
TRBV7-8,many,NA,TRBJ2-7,TGTGCCAGCAGCGTTACTCCTAGCTCCTACGAGCAGTACTTC,CASSVTPSSYEQYF
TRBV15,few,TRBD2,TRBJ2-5,TGTGCCACCAGCAGAGATCCCCCTAGCGGACAAGAGACCCAGTACTTC,CATSRDPPSGQETQYF
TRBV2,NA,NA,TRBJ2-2,TGTGCCAGCAGTGTTGGGGGGCTAGTCACCGGGGAGCTGTTTTTT,CASSVGGLVTGELFF
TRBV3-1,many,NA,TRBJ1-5,TGTGCCAGCAGCCAAGACTTCAATCAGCCCCAGCATTTT,CASSQDFNQPQHF
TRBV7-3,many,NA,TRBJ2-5,TGTGCCAGCAGCTTAACCACAGGGGAGACCCAGTACTTC,CASSLTTGETQYF
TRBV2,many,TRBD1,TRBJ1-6,TGTGCCAGCAGTGGCCTACAGGGGACTAATTCACCCCTCCACTTT,CASSGLQGTNSPLHF
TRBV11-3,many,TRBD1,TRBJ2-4,TGTGCCAGCAGCACGCAATCGGGACAGGGCAACATTCAGTACTTC,CASSTQSGQGNIQYF
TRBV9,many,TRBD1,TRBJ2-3,TGTGCCAGCAGCGTAGCTACGAGAACAGGGGGAGATACGCAGTATTTT,CASSVATRTGGDTQYF
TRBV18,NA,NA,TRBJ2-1,TGTGCCAGCTCACCGGGTGCGGGGACCTACGAGCAGTTCTTC,CASSPGAGTYEQFF
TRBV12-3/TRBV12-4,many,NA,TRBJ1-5,TGTGCCAGCAGTTTCGGCAGGGGAGGGCAGCCCCAGCATTTT,CASSFGRGGQPQHF
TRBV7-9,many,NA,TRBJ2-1,TGTGCCAGCAGCTTGCTAACGAGCGACAATGAGCAGTTCTTC,CASSLLTSDNEQFF
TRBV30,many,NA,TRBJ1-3,TGTGCCTGGAGTGTAGACGGGTCAAGGGCCATATATTTT,CAWSVDGSRAIYF
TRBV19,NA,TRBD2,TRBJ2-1,TGTGCCAGTAGTAGGGGACTAGCGGGGGGGCTTGAGCAGTTCTTC,CASSRGLAGGLEQFF
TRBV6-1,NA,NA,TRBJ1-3,TGTGCCAGCAAAACCTCTGGAAACACCATATATTTT,CASKTSGNTIYF
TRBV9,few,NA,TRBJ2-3,TGTGCCAGCAGCGTAGACGGTAGCGTAGCAGATACGCAGTATTTT,CASSVDGSVADTQYF
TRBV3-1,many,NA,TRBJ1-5,TGTGCCAGCAGCCAAGGGGGTAGCAATCAGCCCCAGCATTTT,CASSQGGSNQPQHF
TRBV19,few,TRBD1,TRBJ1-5,TGTGCCAGTAGCCAAAGCGCAGGGGGAAATCAGCCCCAGCATTTT,CASSQSAGGNQPQHF
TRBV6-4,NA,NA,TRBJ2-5,TGTGCCAGCAGCCAAGAACCCCTAGCACCCGAGACCCAGTACTTC,CASSQEPLAPETQYF
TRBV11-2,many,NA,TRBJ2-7,TGTGCCAGCAGCTTAGAACGTAGGGGGACCTACGAGCAGTACTTC,CASSLERRGTYEQYF
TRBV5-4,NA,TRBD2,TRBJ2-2,TGTGCCAGCAGCCCGGGACTAGCGGGCTACACCGGGGAGCTGTTTTTT,CASSPGLAGYTGELFF
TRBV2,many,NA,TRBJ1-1,TGTGCCAGCAGTGAAGGAGAGGGGGTGCGGGCTTTCTTT,CASSEGEGVRAFF
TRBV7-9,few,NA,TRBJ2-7,TGTGCCAGCAGCTTTTCGACTAAGTCCTACGAGCAGTACTTC,CASSFSTKSYEQYF
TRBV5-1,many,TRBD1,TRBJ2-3,TGCGCCAGCAGCTTGACCGGGACAGGAGGAGATACGCAGTATTTT,CASSLTGTGGDTQYF
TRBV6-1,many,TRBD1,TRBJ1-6,TGTGCCAGCAGTGTCGACAGGGATAACCCCTATAATTCACCCCTCCACTTT,CASSVDRDNPYNSPLHF
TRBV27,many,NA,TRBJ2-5,TGTGCCAGCAGCGCCGGGACAAGTCTGCGGGAGACCCAGTACTTC,CASSAGTSLRETQYF